This T cell receptor (beta chain) is from a study of shared clonotypes between healthy human individuals. V was cut by 5 bases and J by 0 bases, with 8 bases left in between. This CDR3 comprises 14 residues. The germline V gene has CDR1 MNHNY and CDR2 SVGAGI (reference sequence). The naive CD8 population came from CD45RO-negative cells selected for CCR7, without terminally differentiated effector memory CD45RA+ cells. Produced via immunoSEQ multiplex PCR; TCRdb's table is partial and in-frame only. The data show about 2.1 million clones, under 95% seen once. This clone showed up just a few times. This clonotype originated in a man between 18 and 35 years old in good health. Some clones in this sample may be carry-over from other donors' samples. Specimen: naive CD8+ T cells from PBMCs. The chain is built from TRBV6-6 and TRBJ1-5; no firm D call. The CDR3, as DNA: TGTGCCAGCAGTGGGTTGAATAGCAATCAGCCCCAGCATTTT. Its protein is CASSGLNSNQPQHF.